This T cell receptor beta chain was retrieved from a study of shared clonotypes between healthy human individuals. This clone was seen a few times. This sequence is one base from a far larger clone and is likely a read error. Repertoires were generated with immunoSEQ multiplex PCR, while TCRdb's copy carries only in-frame clones and drops some. The sample shows 500,000 to 650,000 clones, roughly 72% of them seen only once. The TCR originated in a woman between 40 and 55 years old in good health. Some clones in this sample may be carry-over from other donors' samples. The sequenced material came from PBMCs.

CDR3 region: CAWSPAAPVAQYF. The CDR3 DNA is TGTGCCTGGAGTCCCGCAGCCCCCGTGGCCCAGTACTTC. The chain has TRBV30 and TRBJ2-5; D unresolved. V was pared by 2 bases and J by 9 bases, with 16 bases between. The CDR3 is 13 residues long. The germline gives CDR1 GTSNPN, CDR2 SVGIG (reference sequence).